These 30 T cell receptor beta chains originate from one sample sequenced in a study of vaccination effects on CD4 cells after COVID-19. Measured with immunoSEQ multiplex PCR; TCRdb has only the in-frame clones, and not every one. The table lists tens of thousands of clones, under 80% of them singletons. These receptors have no identified antigens. Antigen-specific CD4+ T cells were expanded (with viral peptide pools) by the ViraFEST assay ahead of sequencing. CD4+ T cell isolation took place after 10 days of culture. The cohort was immunized with two doses of either the BNT162b2 or mRNA-1273 vaccine. This specimen was CD4+ T cells from PBMCs cultured with HCoV-OC43 spike peptides, taken after COVID-19 vaccination. Sample subset: HCoV-OC43 spike overlapping peptide pool stimulation. Source of these receptors: a human donor who received a COVID-19 vaccine.

V gene TRBV6-5 combines with J gene TRBJ2-7; D may be TRBD1 (5 bases). The CDR3 contains 13 residues. Deletions cut 6 bases from V and 1 base from J, with 10 bases between. In germline, CDR1 is MNHEY, CDR2 SVGAGI. Here the CDR3 reads CASSQRQSYEQYV. CDR3 nucleotide sequence: TGTGCCAGCAGCCAAAGACAGTCCTACGAGCAGTACGTC.

This sequence joins TRBV7-3 and TRBJ2-2, with 9 bases aligning to TRBD2. The CDR3 covers 14 residues. J was trimmed by 7 bases and V by 4 bases; bases with no gene match: 4. Germline CDR1 SGHTA, CDR2 FQGTGA. CDR3 residues: CASSSGLAIGELFF. The CDR3 nucleotides are TGTGCCAGCAGCTCGGGACTAGCAATCGGGGAGCTGTTTTTT.

This clone was detected only once. V and J are TRBV3-1 (or the pseudogene TRBV3-2) and TRBJ1-3; D call uncertain. The CDR3 has 16 residues. V lost 0 bases to trimming and J lost 2 bases, with 11 bases between them. From germline, CDR1 is LGHDT and CDR2 YNNKEL (reference sequence). DNA for the CDR3: TGTGCCAGCAGCCAAGACCTGCGCGGGGCTGGAAACACCATATATTTT. This sequence encodes CASSQDLRGAGNTIYF.

The genes are TRBV29-1 and TRBJ1-1, with D unresolved. V was trimmed by 3 bases and J by 3 bases, leaving 5 bases between them. Germline V gene sequence: CDR1 SQVTM, CDR2 ANQGSEA. There are 11 residues in the CDR3. CDR3 in DNA: TGCAGCGTTGACGGTTACACTGAAGCTTTCTTT. This sequence encodes CSVDGYTEAFF.

This clone showed up just once. The chain joins TRBV12-3 or TRBV12-4 to TRBJ1-2; D is unresolved. Trimming left V 6 bases short and J 2 bases short, with 10 bases between. This CDR3 contains 13 residues. The CDR3 region has the DNA TGTGCCAGCAGGCAAGGATTAAACTATGGCTACACCTTC. The encoded protein is CASRQGLNYGYTF.

The chain is built from TRBV9 and TRBJ2-3, with a possible D match to TRBD1 (5 bases). The germline CDR1 and CDR2 sequences are SGDLS and YYNGEE. Trimming removed 2 bases at V and 5 bases at J, with 15 bases between. This CDR3 is built from 15 residues. The CDR3 is CASSVVSQGQDTQYF. CDR3 bases: TGTGCCAGCAGCGTGGTCAGCCAGGGCCAAGATACGCAGTATTTT. Filled out from reference TRBV9 and TRBJ2-3, the complete variable domain reads DSGVTQTPKHLITATGQRVTLRCSPRSGDLSVYWYQQSLDQGLQFLIQYYNGEERAKGNILERFSAQQFPDLHSELNLSSLELGDSALYFCASSVVSQGQDTQYFGPGTRLTVL.

This clone showed up just once. V and J are TRBV18 and TRBJ2-5; D not resolved. The V end was cut by 0 bases, the J end by 5 bases, with 13 bases between. The CDR3 is 15 residues long. CDR1 is KGHSH and CDR2 is LQKENI in the germline V gene. The DNA for the CDR3 is TGTGCCAGCTCACCACCTGGCTTTGTTTTGGAGACCCAGTACTTC. This encodes CASSPPGFVLETQYF.

The chain joins TRBV5-1 to TRBJ1-2; no clear D gene. This CDR3 comprises 13 residues. From germline, CDR1 is SGHRS and CDR2 YFSETQ. Trimming took 0 bases from V and 6 from J, leaving 9 bases between them. CDR3 coding DNA: TGCGCCAGCAGCTTGGTCGGGCCGCATGGCTACACCTTC. It codes for CASSLVGPHGYTF.

Notes on this clone: An end of the junction does not agree with germline; a read error may underlie this. This chain links TRBV19 with TRBJ1-2; D is ambiguous. In germline, CDR1 is LNHDA, CDR2 SQIVND (reference sequence). The CDR3 covers 13 residues. CDR3 in amino acids: CASRQAAAYSYTF. The CDR3, as DNA: TGTGCCAGTAGACAAGCGGCGGCCTATAGCTACACCTTC.

The rearrangement links TRBV7-2 to TRBJ2-1; perhaps TRBD1 as D (5 bases). The length of the CDR3 is 16 residues. V gave up 0 bases and J gave up 2 bases, with 11 bases separating them. CDR1 is SGHTA and CDR2 is FQGNSA in the germline V gene. This chain's CDR3 is CASSLALTEPYNEQFF. CDR3 in DNA: TGTGCCAGCAGCTTAGCGCTGACAGAACCCTACAATGAGCAGTTCTTC.

The chain couples TRBV5-4 to TRBJ1-1, with D possibly matching TRBD1 (5 bases). V gave up 3 bases and J gave up 5 bases, with 17 bases separating them. Germline values: CDR1 SGHNT, CDR2 YYREEE (reference sequence). CDR3 size: 15 residues. CDR3 sequence (DNA): TGTGCCAGCAGCTGGGGGGGGAGTAGTAGGACTGAAGCTTTCTTT. This codes for CASSWGGSSRTEAFF.

This sequence joins TRBV6-1 and TRBJ1-3; unclear D gene. V was clipped by 4 bases and J by 0 bases, with 13 bases between them. The germline gives CDR1 MNHNS, CDR2 SASEGT. The CDR3 is 16 residues long. DNA for the CDR3: TGTGCCAGCAGTGTGGAACGTTCCAGCTCTGGAAACACCATATATTTT. It encodes CASSVERSSSGNTIYF.

This sequence joins TRBV7-8 and TRBJ1-2, with 8 bases matching TRBD1. CDR3 size: 12 residues. Germline lookup yields CDR1 SGHVS and CDR2 FQNEAQ. V lost 5 bases and J lost 8; bases outside the gene matches: 4. For the CDR3, the DNA is TGTGCCAGCAGCCAGACAGGGGAAGGCTACACCTTC. It translates to CASSQTGEGYTF.

The chain has TRBV6-2 or TRBV6-3 and TRBJ1-1; no reliable D call. Trimming removed 4 bases from V and 6 bases from J, with 12 bases in between. The CDR3 runs to 13 residues. Per germline, CDR1 MNHEY and CDR2 SVGEGT. In nucleotides, the CDR3 is TGTGCCAGCAGTTCGCATATTCGGCCTGAAGCTTTCTTT. This codes for CASSSHIRPEAFF.

The chain uses TRBV28 and TRBJ2-5, with TRBD1 identical over 7 bases. The germline V gene has CDR1 MDHEN and CDR2 SYDVKM. J lost 6 bases, V lost 5 bases, and 12 bases had no gene match. There are 15 residues in the CDR3. This CDR3 reads CASSPVDRAVKTQYF. For the CDR3, the DNA is TGTGCCAGCAGTCCCGTCGACAGGGCGGTAAAGACCCAGTACTTC.

The V gene is TRBV5-8, the J gene TRBJ2-3; weak D call: TRBD1 (5 bases). V lost 7 bases and J 2 bases, leaving 17 bases between the germline ends. Germline V gene sequence: CDR1 SGHTS, CDR2 YDEGEE. CDR3 length: 15 amino acids. The CDR3 region has the DNA TGTGCCAGCCCTACGTGGGCCAGGGCCACAGATACGCAGTATTTT. It codes for CASPTWARATDTQYF.

J is TRBJ2-5 and V is TRBV3-1 (or the pseudogene TRBV3-2); 16 bases map to TRBD2. The CDR3 runs to 16 residues. The V segment lost 4 bases and the J segment 5 bases; nucleotides outside the gene matches: 4. Germline V gene lookup returns CDR1 LGHDT and CDR2 YNNKEL (reference sequence). In DNA form, the CDR3 reads TGTGCCAGCAGCCTGGGGACTAGCGGGGGGGAGGAGACCCAGTACTTC. This sequence encodes CASSLGTSGGEETQYF.

The CDR3 DNA sequence: TGCGCCAGCAGCCGGAATGGTGAGACCCAGTACTTC. Translation: CASSRNGETQYF. The gene calls are TRBV5-1 and TRBJ2-5; unclear D gene. The ends were cut back, 4 bases at V and 5 bases at J, with 9 bases in the middle. Germline CDR1 reads SGHRS; CDR2 reads YFSETQ. The CDR3 runs 12 residues.

The chain combines TRBV4-1 with TRBJ2-1, with D hard to call. Germline V CDR1 and CDR2: MGHRA, YSYEKL. Trimming removed 0 bases at V and 2 bases at J, with 5 bases between. This CDR3 comprises 14 residues. The CDR3 bases are TGCGCCAGCAGCCAAGATGCGGCCTACAATGAGCAGTTCTTC. Protein: CASSQDAAYNEQFF.

This clone came up once. The rearrangement links TRBV3-1 (or the pseudogene TRBV3-2) to TRBJ1-3; D uncertain. The V gene lost 7 bases and the J gene lost 4 bases, with 11 bases spanning the gap. The length of the CDR3 is 13 residues. Germline V gene data show CDR1 as LGHDT and CDR2 as YNNKEL (reference sequence). The CDR3 is CASTLARGNTIYF. In nucleotides, the CDR3 is TGTGCCAGCACTCTGGCTCGAGGAAACACCATATATTTT.

This clone was detected a few times. The chain recombines TRBV10-2 with TRBJ1-6; D ambiguous. The germline V gene encodes CDR1 WSHSY and CDR2 SAAADI. The CDR3 runs 12 residues. Between the trimmed V and J ends, which lost 3 bases and 7 bases, there was a span of 4 bases. The CDR3 reads CASSDPNSPLHF. In nucleotides, the CDR3 is TGCGCCAGCAGTGACCCGAATTCACCCCTCCACTTT.

J is TRBJ2-3 and V is TRBV2, with TRBD2 identical over 10 bases. J lost 5 bases, V lost 6 bases, and 8 bases had no gene match. The length of the CDR3 is 15 residues. CDR1 is SNHLY and CDR2 is FYNNEI in the germline V gene. The CDR3 coding sequence is TGTGCCAGCAGCGGGAAGCGGGGGGGTGTAGATACGCAGTATTTT. This encodes CASSGKRGGVDTQYF.

The chain joins TRBV29-1 to TRBJ1-2; 9 bases are a match to TRBD1. Germline CDR1 is SQVTM and CDR2 is ANQGSEA. V lost 5 bases and J lost 4; bases outside the gene matches: 8. This CDR3 spans 14 amino acids. DNA of the CDR3: TGCAGCGTTCTAACAGGGGGCCTTGGCTATGGCTACACCTTC. This translates into CSVLTGGLGYGYTF. The full variable domain, rest sourced from reference TRBV29-1 and TRBJ1-2, is SAVISQKPSRDICQRGTSLTIQCQVDSQVTMMFWYRQQPGQSLTLIATANQGSEATYESGFVIDKFPISRPNLTFSTLTVSNMSPEDSSIYLCSVLTGGLGYGYTFGSGTRLTVV.

The CDR3 sequence: CASSLTGPTSTDTQYF. The CDR3 DNA reads as TGTGCCAGCAGCTTAACGGGTCCTACTAGCACAGATACGCAGTATTTT. The chain employs TRBV7-3 and TRBJ2-3, with unresolved D. Trimming stripped 0 bases from V and 0 bases from J, with 10 bases between. In germline, CDR1 is SGHTA, CDR2 FQGTGA. The CDR3 consists of 16 residues.

V gene TRBV5-4 combines with J gene TRBJ2-5; TRBD1 is a possible D gene (6 bases). The CDR3 covers 15 residues. Trimming shortened V by 5 bases and J by 3 bases, and 17 bases separated the two germline ends. Germline V CDR1 and CDR2: SGHNT, YYREEE (reference sequence). The DNA for the CDR3 is TGTGCCAGCAGTAAACCCCCGGGACAAAAAGAGACCCAGTACTTC. Encoded protein: CASSKPPGQKETQYF.

The J gene is TRBJ2-7, the V gene TRBV6-2 or TRBV6-3, with TRBD1 matching 8 bases. The germline gives CDR1 MNHEY, CDR2 SVGEGT. The CDR3 loop spans 15 amino acids. Germline trimming cut 6 bases from V and 4 bases from J; bases unmatched to any gene: 11. DNA for the CDR3: TGTGCCAGCAGCTCCGCCGGGACAGGAGGTTACGAGCAGTACGTC. Protein sequence: CASSSAGTGGYEQYV.

This clone has just one count. CDR3 sequence (DNA): TGTGCCAGCTCACCACTTGAAGCGGGGGGGCTCAATGAGCAGTTCTTC. Residues: CASSPLEAGGLNEQFF. V is TRBV18 and J is TRBJ2-1, with 10 nucleotides matching TRBD2. The CDR3 spans 16 residues. Per the germline V gene, CDR1 is KGHSH and CDR2 is LQKENI. V trimming: 1 base; J trimming: 6 bases; junction bases outside the gene matches: 6.

The chain uses TRBV21-1 and TRBJ2-3; the DNA was not used to check the table's D call, TRBD2. TRBV21-1 corresponds to a pseudogene. CDR3 length: 18 amino acids. The CDR3 is CASSKSGTSGGVTDTQYF. The CDR3 region has the DNA TGTGCCAGCAGCAAGTCCGGGACTAGCGGGGGGGTCACAGATACGCAGTATTTT.

V gene TRBV6-6 combines with J gene TRBJ1-2; the D gene is possibly TRBD1 (5 bases). Looked up from germline, CDR1 is MNHNY and CDR2 is SVGAGI (reference sequence). Trimming stripped 6 bases from V and 6 bases from J, with 17 bases between. The CDR3 has 14 amino acids. CDR3 nucleotide sequence: TGTGCCAGCAGCCCAGACTTGGGGGGGAATGGCTACACCTTC. It codes for CASSPDLGGNGYTF.

The rearrangement uses TRBV5-1 and TRBJ1-3; 7 nucleotides align to TRBD1. There are 17 residues in the CDR3. Looked up from germline, CDR1 is SGHRS and CDR2 is YFSETQ. J lost 0 bases, V lost 4 bases, and 10 bases had no gene match. The CDR3 sequence: CASSPEGGGGSGNTIYF. CDR3 coding DNA: TGCGCCAGCAGCCCCGAGGGAGGGGGCGGCTCTGGAAACACCATATATTTT.